This entry lists 30 T cell receptor beta chains sequenced from one sample in a study of cytomegalovirus exposure and HLA in healthy donors. Primers: 60 Vbeta forward and 13 Jbeta reverse. Sequencing was performed with immunoSEQ multiplex PCR; in TCRdb, only in-frame clones are kept and a portion is missing. The data hold 110,000 to 150,000 clones, with roughly 83% observed a single time. The sequencing input was PBMCs. The receptors derive from a female donor in good health and CMV-seronegative.

The rearrangement links TRBV6-1 to TRBJ2-7; D may be TRBD1 (5 bases). Germline-derived CDR1 and CDR2 are MNHNS and SASEGT. The V end was cut by 6 bases, the J end by 3 bases, with 15 bases between. CDR3 length: 14 residues. The CDR3 here is CASRPQERSYEQYF. Written as DNA, the CDR3 is TGTGCCAGCAGGCCACAGGAGAGGAGCTACGAGCAGTACTTC.

The V and J genes are TRBV5-4 and TRBJ2-2; TRBD2 might be the D (6 bases). CDR3 length: 14 amino acids. V gave up 1 base and J gave up 7 bases, with 11 bases separating them. CDR1 is SGHNT and CDR2 is YYREEE in the germline V gene (reference sequence). The CDR3: CASSLTSLGGELFF. CDR3 bases: TGTGCCAGCAGCTTGACTAGCCTAGGCGGGGAGCTGTTTTTT.

The rearrangement uses TRBV7-2 and TRBJ2-5; no reliable D call. With the DNA end fitting TRBJ2-7 better, the J assignment may be wrong. Per germline, CDR1 SGHTA and CDR2 FQGNSA. The CDR3 is made up of 15 amino acids. The CDR3 coding sequence is TGTGCCAGCAGTCCAAAGCGCGCCTTCTCCTACGAGCAGTACTTC. It encodes CASSPKRAFSYEQYF.

This clone occurred once. This chain joins TRBV10-1 and TRBJ2-4; no firm D call. This CDR3 has 12 amino acids. CDR1 WNHNN and CDR2 SYGVQD come from the germline V gene (reference sequence). Trimming pared 11 bases from V and 7 bases from J, leaving 15 bases between. The CDR3 sequence: CAPLSHHNIQYF. The CDR3 DNA is TGCGCCCCCTTGTCACATCATAACATTCAGTACTTC.

This clone was detected only a few times. The chain links TRBV28 to TRBJ2-3, with D uncertain. Trimming left V 4 bases short and J 6 bases short, with 14 bases between. This CDR3 contains 14 residues. Germline-derived CDR1 and CDR2 are MDHEN and SYDVKM. CDR3: CASSSPSRRDTQYF. The CDR3 DNA follows: TGTGCCAGCAGTTCCCCCTCGAGGCGGGATACGCAGTATTTT.

The chain has TRBV11-2 and TRBJ1-2; weak D call: TRBD1 (5 bases). The V end was cut by 5 bases, the J end by 4 bases, with 11 bases between. The CDR3 has 13 residues. Germline assignment: CDR1 SGHAT and CDR2 FQNNGV. In nucleotides, the CDR3 is TGTGCCAGCAGCCCCAGGACACCCTATGGCTACACCTTC. It translates to CASSPRTPYGYTF.

The chain has TRBV27 and TRBJ2-2; D is perhaps TRBD1 (6 bases). The V gene's germline CDR1 is MNHEY and CDR2 SMNVEV (reference sequence). The CDR3 extends over 15 amino acids. V dropped 7 bases and J dropped 0 bases, with 12 bases sitting between them. CDR3 amino acids: CASTHGTSNTGELFF. For the CDR3, the DNA is TGTGCCAGCACCCATGGGACATCGAACACCGGGGAGCTGTTTTTT.

The chain joins TRBV5-4 to TRBJ1-6; a weak D match, TRBD1 (6 bases). Per germline, CDR1 SGHNT and CDR2 YYREEE (reference sequence). The CDR3 has 14 amino acids. Trimming left V 1 base short and J 5 bases short, with 7 bases between. CDR3 protein: CASSLTGHNSPLHF. The CDR3 nucleotides read TGTGCCAGCAGCTTGACAGGGCATAATTCACCCCTCCACTTT.

This sequence joins TRBV4-3 and TRBJ2-1; D might be TRBD2 (6 bases). V lost 0 bases, J lost 5 bases, and 11 bases lay in between. The CDR3 sequence is 15 residues long. Germline CDR1 and CDR2: LGHNA and YSLEER. This CDR3 is CASSQEVAANNEQFF. Written as DNA, the CDR3 is TGCGCCAGCAGCCAAGAGGTAGCGGCGAACAATGAGCAGTTCTTC.

The chain has TRBV6-6 and TRBJ2-1; 10 nucleotides line up with TRBD2. This CDR3 is 16 amino acids long. The junction had 8 bases not matched to a gene; V was cut back by 5 bases and J by 4 bases. Germline CDR1 is MNHNY and CDR2 is SVGAGI (reference sequence). The CDR3 region has the DNA TGTGCCAGCAGTCCTAGCGGGAGCCCCGGGTACAATGAGCAGTTCTTC. Translated: CASSPSGSPGYNEQFF.

The chain employs TRBV19 and TRBJ1-3, with D hard to call. Trimming cost V 4 bases and J 0 bases, with 10 bases left between them. This CDR3 has 15 amino acids. Per germline, CDR1 LNHDA and CDR2 SQIVND (reference sequence). In DNA, the CDR3 is TGTGCCAGTAGTAAAGATTCGAGCTCTGGAAACACCATATATTTT. Encoded protein: CASSKDSSSGNTIYF. Based on the CDR3 plus reference TRBV19 and TRBJ1-3, the full variable domain is DGGITQSPKYLFRKEGQNVTLSCEQNLNHDAMYWYRQDPGQGLRLIYYSQIVNDFQKGDIAEGYSVSREKKESFPLTVTSAQKNPTAFYLCASSKDSSSGNTIYFGEGSWLTVV.

The chain has TRBV27 and TRBJ2-7; 13 bases fit TRBD2. Germline loops: CDR1 MNHEY, CDR2 SMNVEV (reference sequence). This CDR3 spans 18 amino acids. V lost 1 base to trimming and J lost 2 bases; unmatched junction nucleotides: 8. CDR3 sequence: CASSLYGTSGAPTYEQYF. In nucleotides, the CDR3 is TGTGCCAGCAGTTTATATGGGACTAGCGGGGCCCCCACCTACGAGCAGTACTTC.

The CDR3 bases are TGCAGCGTTGGCCCTAGCGGACCTTACAATGAGCAGTTCTTC. Protein: CSVGPSGPYNEQFF. The V and J genes are TRBV29-1 and TRBJ2-1; TRBD2 agrees at 7 bases. Unmatched junction bases numbered 7, after V lost 4 bases and J lost 4 bases. This CDR3 is built from 14 residues. Germline V gene data show CDR1 as SQVTM and CDR2 as ANQGSEA.

The chain has TRBV7-2 and TRBJ2-5, with a weak D call TRBD1 (5 bases). Germline V gene sequence: CDR1 SGHTA, CDR2 FQGNSA. Trimming stripped 4 bases from V and 5 bases from J, with 14 bases between. There are 14 residues in the CDR3. The CDR3 loop is CASSSQGGGETQYF. DNA of the CDR3: TGTGCCAGCAGCTCCCAGGGTGGTGGGGAGACCCAGTACTTC.

V usage is TRBV5-6 and J usage is TRBJ1-6, with 8 bases identical to TRBD1. Germline values: CDR1 SGHDT, CDR2 YYEEEE. With V trimmed by 3 bases and J by 6 bases, 5 bases remained unmatched. The CDR3 length is 15 residues. DNA for the CDR3: TGTGCCAGCAGCTCCGATACAGGGGGTAATTCACCCCTCCACTTT. Protein: CASSSDTGGNSPLHF.

The V gene is TRBV5-6, the J gene TRBJ2-7, with D tentatively TRBD1 (6 bases). Trimming stripped 3 bases from V and 6 bases from J, with 10 bases between. The germline CDR1 and CDR2 sequences are SGHDT and YYEEEE. The CDR3 contains 12 residues. This chain's CDR3 is CASSWGPAEQYF. CDR3 DNA: TGTGCCAGCAGCTGGGGGCCAGCCGAGCAGTACTTC.

A few counts support this clone. This sequence joins TRBV19 and TRBJ2-5, with D possibly matching TRBD2 (7 bases). This CDR3 is 14 amino acids long. Trimming took off 3 bases at V and 7 bases at J, with 15 bases between the two ends. CDR1 and CDR2 from the germline V gene are LNHDA and SQIVND (reference sequence). CDR3 bases: TGTGCCAGTAGTATCATGGGGGGGCTCGGGACCCAGTACTTC. Its protein is CASSIMGGLGTQYF.

The chain has TRBV18 and TRBJ1-5; maybe TRBD1 (5 bases). CDR1 is KGHSH, CDR2 LQKENI, per germline. V was cut by 0 bases and J by 4 bases, with 16 bases left in between. CDR3 length equals 17 residues. CDR3 sequence: CASSPPFSPGLNQPQHF. The CDR3 bases are TGTGCCAGCTCACCACCCTTCTCACCAGGGCTGAATCAGCCCCAGCATTTT.

The V call is TRBV7-9, the J call TRBJ2-5, with 13 bases that match TRBD2. The trim removed 1 base at V and 7 bases at J, leaving 12 bases unmatched. Germline CDR1 SEHNR, CDR2 FQNEAQ (reference sequence). There are 18 residues in the CDR3. In DNA form, the CDR3 reads TGTGCCAGCAGCTTAGTATGGGAGACTAGCGGGAGGCCCCCGACCCAGTACTTC. The encoded protein is CASSLVWETSGRPPTQYF.

The chain employs TRBV30 and TRBJ1-2; D not resolved. Germline V gene lookup returns CDR1 GTSNPN and CDR2 SVGIG (reference sequence). This CDR3 has 12 residues. Trimming stripped 6 bases from V and 4 bases from J, with 12 bases between. CDR3 protein: CACSPAGYGYTF. In nucleotides, the CDR3 is TGTGCCTGCAGCCCCGCGGGCTATGGCTACACCTTC.

This rearrangement joins TRBV5-1 to TRBJ2-7, with 8 bases identical to TRBD1. CDR3 length: 13 amino acids. J lost 4 bases, V lost 3 bases, and 3 bases had no gene match. Germline V gene lookup returns CDR1 SGHRS and CDR2 YFSETQ. CDR3 coding DNA: TGCGCCAGCAGCTATCAGGGGGCTTACGAGCAGTACTTC. Translated: CASSYQGAYEQYF.

This chain joins TRBV7-6 and TRBJ1-2; TRBD1 is a possible D gene (6 bases). CDR1 and CDR2 (germline): SGHVS, FNYEAQ. V lost 1 base and J 3 bases, leaving 9 bases between the germline ends. This CDR3 contains 14 residues. This CDR3 reads CASSLVEGDYGYTF. CDR3 bases: TGTGCCAGCAGCTTAGTCGAGGGGGACTATGGCTACACCTTC.

As regards this clone: One junction end does not reproduce the germline sequence, and a read error may be involved. The chain is built from TRBV7-6 and TRBJ2-6, with D perhaps matching TRBD1 (5 bases). Per germline, CDR1 SGHVS and CDR2 FNYEAQ. This CDR3 has 15 residues. CDR3 coding DNA: TGTGCCAGCAGCCCGTCGTGGGCTGGGGCCAATGTCCTGACTTTC. It specifies CASSPSWAGANVLTF.

The chain couples TRBV6-5 to TRBJ2-5, with 11 bases lining up with TRBD2. This CDR3 spans 15 amino acids. V gave up 6 bases and J gave up 12 bases; unmatched junction bases: 15. The germline CDR1 and CDR2 sequences are MNHEY and SVGAGI. The CDR3 protein is CASRSWTSGLDGEYF. The CDR3 DNA is TGTGCCAGCAGAAGCTGGACTAGCGGGCTGGACGGGGAGTACTTC.

The V gene is TRBV30, the J gene TRBJ1-4; D possibly corresponds to TRBD1 (6 bases). The CDR3 spans 12 residues. CDR1 and CDR2 from the germline V gene are GTSNPN and SVGIG (reference sequence). Trimming took 5 bases from V and 12 from J, leaving 16 bases between them. The CDR3 here is CAWDTDNRELFF. The CDR3 DNA sequence: TGTGCCTGGGACACTGATAACAGGGAACTGTTTTTT.

The rearrangement links TRBV29-1 to TRBJ2-6; D remains ambiguous. Germline V gives CDR1 SQVTM, CDR2 ANQGSEA. CDR3 size: 13 residues. V was pared by 4 bases and J by 1 base, with 5 bases between. CDR3 sequence: CSVAPSGANVLTF. The CDR3 DNA reads as TGCAGCGTTGCTCCGTCTGGGGCCAACGTCCTGACTTTC.

This clone was seen only a few times. The V call is TRBV5-8, the J call TRBJ1-4; no firm D call. V was clipped by 1 base and J by 2 bases, with 6 bases between them. The CDR3 covers 14 residues. Germline V gene lookup returns CDR1 SGHTS and CDR2 YDEGEE. The CDR3 DNA reads as TGTGCCAGCAGCTTGTTGCGGACTAATGAAAAACTGTTTTTT. Translated: CASSLLRTNEKLFF.

V is TRBV7-2 and J is TRBJ1-5, with D perhaps matching TRBD1 (5 bases). CDR3 length: 14 amino acids. CDR1 is SGHTA, CDR2 FQGNSA, per germline. V lost 2 bases and J lost 7, with 12 bases in between. The CDR3 nucleotides are TGTGCCAGCAGCTTACGGGGGGAAGCACAGCCCCAGCATTTT. Its protein is CASSLRGEAQPQHF.

The chain has TRBV5-1 and TRBJ2-7; the match to TRBD1 covers 9 bases. The V segment lost 3 bases and the J segment 3 bases; nucleotides outside the gene matches: 4. This CDR3 spans 14 amino acids. Germline loops: CDR1 SGHRS, CDR2 YFSETQ. CDR3 nucleotide sequence: TGCGCCAGCAGCTGGGGACAGGGCTTCTACGAGCAGTACTTC. This codes for CASSWGQGFYEQYF. Full variable domain (missing parts from reference TRBV5-1 and TRBJ2-7): KAGVTQTPRYLIKTRGQQVTLSCSPISGHRSVSWYQQTPGQGLQFLFEYFSETQRNKGNFPGRFSGRQFSNSRSEMNVSTLELGDSALYLCASSWGQGFYEQYFGPGTRLTVT.

This chain links TRBV27 with TRBJ2-3; TRBD2 matches 12 bases. This CDR3 comprises 15 residues. Per the germline V gene, CDR1 is MNHEY and CDR2 is SMNVEV (reference sequence). Losses at the gene ends were 8 bases for V and 3 bases for J; bases not matched to a gene: 6. As DNA, the CDR3 is TGTGCCAGCTCGCTAGCGGGAGGGCCGACAGATACGCAGTATTTT. It is translated as CASSLAGGPTDTQYF.